This T cell receptor (beta chain) was documented in a study of T cell responses to AZD1222 COVID-19 vaccine. A word on this clone: Its antigen remains unknown.

Sequencing used immunoSEQ multiplex PCR; TCRdb keeps in-frame clones, though not all of them. Here the sample spans roughly 170,000 clones, 94% being singletons. Between the trimmed V and J ends, which lost 8 bases and 4 bases, there was a span of 12 bases. The CDR3 runs to 12 residues. Regarding the study as a whole: None of the repertoires were sampled until the peak T cell response had passed. Baseline seropositivity characterized only a handful of AZD1222 recipients. Reportedly, close to half of spike-specific TCRs are directed against unmutated variant regions. Spike as a whole was targeted by vaccine-associated CD4 TCRs, dominant at 160-218 and 743-854.

The input for sequencing was peripheral blood, taken 28 days after the second AZD1222 dose. The TCR was taken from an adult who received the AZD1222 COVID-19 vaccine. The chain employs TRBV12-3 or TRBV12-4 and TRBJ2-7; D ambiguous. CDR3 DNA sequence: TGTGCCAGCGCCACAGTGGGTTACGAGCAGTACTTC. Translation: CASATVGYEQYF.